This TCR beta chain was recovered during a study of blood T cell repertoires in COVID-19. The wider study: From T cells, B-cell-depleted T cells, or PBMCs came the material, which was cDNA or gDNA.

As processed by the authors: Nucleated cell number was recorded as an estimate derived from reference gene primer amplification. TCRdb keeps only in-frame clones here, not all; method: immunoSEQ multiplex PCR. Clonal size and the V and J genes are those of that table, whereas D and trimming came from the DNA. This table has 150,000 to 200,000 clones, 70% to 90% appearing once. The clonotype comes from a man aged 65 to 85 with active or convalescent COVID-19. The sequenced material came from peripheral blood.

The CDR3 DNA sequence: TGTGCCAGCAGTCGCGACAGCTCTAGCAATCAGCCCCAGCATTTT. Protein: CASSRDSSSNQPQHF. V gene TRBV2 combines with J gene TRBJ1-5; D may be TRBD1 (5 bases). Trimming left V 5 bases short and J 0 bases short, with 11 bases between. The CDR3 extends over 15 amino acids. The germline V gene has CDR1 SNHLY and CDR2 FYNNEI.